This record concerns one T cell receptor beta chain sequence. No antigen is known for it. Primers used in a second PCR of roughly 7 to 11 cycles were a sample-barcoded 5' primer and a J-beta primer mix. TCRdb re-derived calls from the 5' RACE reads in MiXCR, one entry per CDR3 protein. Seen here are some 1.6 million distinct CDR3 sequences, 30% to 40% observed once, and the top ten hold about 11%. The data are from a study of blood T cells in healthy people across ages. Findings and limits, study-wide: Diversity of TCR beta correlated strongly with naive T cell percentage. Higher diversity, along with more naive CD4+ cells, distinguished long-lived donors from aged donors.

The people who gave samples were healthy Caucasians from Russia, aged 6 to 90. Sequences were obtained from blood. This sequence was found in a woman in her twenties or thirties in good health.

The CDR3 loop is CASSPSRVAANEQFF. The CDR3 DNA is TGTGCCAGCTCACCAAGTCGGGTAGCTGCCAATGAGCAGTTCTTC. The chain has TRBV18 and TRBJ2-1; D is unresolved. V was pared by 2 bases and J by 6 bases, with 14 bases between. Germline V CDR1 and CDR2: KGHSH, LQKENI. The CDR3 covers 15 residues. The whole variable domain, filled in from reference TRBV18 and TRBJ2-1, reads NAGVMQNPRHLVRRRGQEARLRCSPMKGHSHVYWYRQLPEEGLKFMVYLQKENIIDESGMPKERFSAEFPKEGPSILRIQQVVRGDSAAYFCASSPSRVAANEQFFGPGTRLTVL.